The 27 T cell receptor beta chains reported below all come from one sample, sequenced in a study of vaccination and CD4 T cells after COVID-19. The study sequenced cultured CD4+ T cell DNA using the Oncomine TCR Beta short-read assay. A single record per CDR3 protein comes from TCRdb applying MiXCR to the PCR reads. The sample shows around 13,000 distinct CDR3 sequences, 55% of them seen only once. Which antigens these TCRs recognize remains unknown. Treatment given: approximately 11-day PBMC culture with coronavirus spike peptide pools or control peptides (ViraFEST assay). Sequencing was performed on CD4+ T cells from blood, cultured in vitro, taken before SARS-CoV-2 vaccination. These TCRs come from a human donor who had recovered from COVID-19.

The chain has TRBV7-9 and TRBJ1-1, with no clear D. V shed 8 bases and J shed 1 base, with 11 bases lying between them. The CDR3 runs to 13 residues. Per the germline V gene, CDR1 is SEHNR and CDR2 is FQNEAQ (reference sequence). The CDR3 nucleotides are TGTGCCAGCGTTAAGGACGGGAACACTGAAGCTTTCTTT. This translates into CASVKDGNTEAFF.

This chain links TRBV5-1 with TRBJ1-2; TRBD1 is a possible D gene (6 bases). Trimming pared 0 bases from V and 5 bases from J, leaving 11 bases between. Germline-derived CDR1 and CDR2 are SGHRS and YFSETQ. The CDR3 totals 14 residues. The CDR3 is CASSLDPQGYGYTF. CDR3 DNA: TGCGCCAGCAGCTTGGATCCACAGGGTTATGGCTACACCTTC.

This chain joins TRBV7-2 and TRBJ2-3; D not certain. V dropped 4 bases and J dropped 2 bases, with 10 bases sitting between them. Per the germline V gene, CDR1 is SGHTA and CDR2 is FQGNSA. The CDR3 has 14 amino acids. Written as DNA, the CDR3 is TGTGCCAGCAGCTCCCTGGCGTACACAGATACGCAGTATTTT. Translating gives CASSSLAYTDTQYF. Drawing the rest from reference TRBV7-2 and TRBJ2-3, the complete variable domain is GAGVSQSPSNKVTEKGKDVELRCDPISGHTALYWYRQSLGQGLEFLIYFQGNSAPDKSGLPSDRFSAERTGGSVSTLTIQRTQQEDSAVYLCASSSLAYTDTQYFGPGTRLTVL.

V and J are TRBV7-2 and TRBJ1-5, with D unclear. CDR3 size: 16 residues. Germline CDR1 is SGHTA and CDR2 is FQGNSA. The germline V and J ends were trimmed by 1 base and 4 bases, with 14 bases remaining between them. The CDR3 bases are TGTGCCAGCAGCTTAGTCCTTGGCGGATCTAATCAGCCCCAGCATTTT. Its translation: CASSLVLGGSNQPQHF. Based on the CDR3 plus reference TRBV7-2 and TRBJ1-5, the full variable domain is GAGVSQSPSNKVTEKGKDVELRCDPISGHTALYWYRQSLGQGLEFLIYFQGNSAPDKSGLPSDRFSAERTGGSVSTLTIQRTQQEDSAVYLCASSLVLGGSNQPQHFGDGTRLSIL.

As to this clonotype: At one of its ends the junction is not consistent with the germline gene, which may arise from a read error. The rearrangement links TRBV19 to TRBJ2-6; the D is unclear. This CDR3 comprises 14 residues. From germline, CDR1 is LNHDA and CDR2 SQIVND (reference sequence). The CDR3 loop reads CASRIRSGANVLTF. CDR3 nucleotides: TGTGCCAGTCGTATCCGCTCTGGGGCCAACGTCCTGACTTTC.

This clonotype was counted only a few times. The chain joins TRBV7-3 to TRBJ1-1, with no clear D. V lost 5 bases and J lost 4, with 14 bases in between. Per germline, CDR1 SGHTA and CDR2 FQGTGA. The CDR3 covers 14 residues. The CDR3 DNA reads TGTGCCAGCAGCCTAAGAGACACGGGCACTGAAGCTTTCTTT. It codes for CASSLRDTGTEAFF.

This rearrangement joins TRBV7-9 to TRBJ1-2; D perhaps matches TRBD1 (6 bases). Germline-derived CDR1 and CDR2 are SEHNR and FQNEAQ (reference sequence). CDR3 length: 18 residues. Trimming left V 1 base short and J 3 bases short, with 21 bases between. The CDR3 sequence is CASSLGLRTDLYHYGYTF. CDR3 DNA sequence: TGTGCCAGCAGCTTAGGACTTCGGACAGACCTATACCACTATGGCTACACCTTC. Drawing the rest from reference TRBV7-9 and TRBJ1-2, the complete variable domain is DTGVSQNPRHKITKRGQNVTFRCDPISEHNRLYWYRQTLGQGPEFLTYFQNEAQLEKSRLLSDRFSAERPKGSFSTLEIQRTEQGDSAMYLCASSLGLRTDLYHYGYTFGSGTRLTVV.

The chain links TRBV28 to TRBJ1-2; D unresolved. Trimming left V 6 bases short and J 0 bases short, with 8 bases between. The CDR3 is 13 amino acids. Per the germline V gene, CDR1 is MDHEN and CDR2 is SYDVKM. CDR3: CASSPPSNYGYTF. In DNA form, the CDR3 reads TGTGCCAGCAGCCCCCCTTCTAACTATGGCTACACCTTC.

CDR3 region: CASSPQETQYF. CDR3 bases: TGTGCCAGCAGCCCACAAGAGACCCAGTACTTC. The rearrangement links TRBV7-2 to TRBJ2-5; the D is unclear. The CDR3 is 11 residues long. With 5 bases removed from V and 2 bases from J, the gap between germline ends came to 3 bases. CDR1 and CDR2 from the germline V gene are SGHTA and FQGNSA.

The chain combines TRBV11-3 with TRBJ1-1; 9 bases are shared with TRBD1. Losses at the gene ends were 1 base for V and 0 bases for J; bases not matched to a gene: 3. The CDR3 spans 16 residues. The V gene's germline CDR1 is SGHNT and CDR2 YENEEA. The CDR3 DNA reads TGTGCCAGCAGCTTAGGGACAGGGGACGTGAACACTGAAGCTTTCTTT. Protein product: CASSLGTGDVNTEAFF.

The J gene is TRBJ2-2, the V gene TRBV7-6; no definite D call. The CDR3 has 12 amino acids. V was shortened by 1 base and J by 7 bases, with 4 bases between the two germline ends. CDR1 SGHVS and CDR2 FNYEAQ come from the germline V gene. CDR3 sequence reads: CASSLEYGELFF. CDR3 in DNA: TGTGCCAGCAGCTTAGAGTACGGGGAGCTGTTTTTT.

This clonotype was detected only once. The chain combines TRBV6-5 with TRBJ2-7; 9 nucleotides align to TRBD1. Trimming removed 2 bases from V and 2 bases from J; junction bases left unmatched: 10. This CDR3 is built from 17 residues. CDR1 MNHEY and CDR2 SVGAGI come from the germline V gene. CDR3 DNA sequence: TGTGCCAGCAGTTACGGGGGTCGGACAGGGGCTACCTACGAGCAGTACTTC. This sequence encodes CASSYGGRTGATYEQYF.

This clonotype was recorded once. The gene calls are TRBV5-6 and TRBJ2-7; 7 bases align to TRBD2. Germline V CDR1 and CDR2: SGHDT, YYEEEE. This CDR3 spans 14 amino acids. This CDR3 is CTNLGEGLAYEQYF. CDR3 DNA sequence: TGTACCAACCTCGGGGAGGGGCTGGCCTACGAGCAGTACTTC.

The chain joins TRBV30 to TRBJ1-1; weak D call: TRBD1 (6 bases). Per the germline V gene, CDR1 is GTSNPN and CDR2 is SVGIG (reference sequence). The CDR3 extends over 14 amino acids. V lost 0 bases and J 5 bases, leaving 13 bases between the germline ends. DNA of the CDR3: TGTGCCTGGAGTGTCACAGGGCGTGTTACTGAAGCTTTCTTT. Amino acids: CAWSVTGRVTEAFF.

The rearrangement links TRBV24-1 to TRBJ2-3, with 9 bases identical to TRBD1. The CDR3 length is 15 residues. The V and J ends lost 2 bases and 4 bases, in that order; junction bases with no gene match: 3. The germline gives CDR1 KGHDR, CDR2 SFDVKD. The CDR3 loop is CATSDSGQGSDTQYF. CDR3 in DNA: TGTGCCACCAGTGATTCGGGACAGGGCTCAGATACGCAGTATTTT.

The genes are TRBV11-3 and TRBJ2-1; 9 bases align to TRBD1. Germline V CDR1 and CDR2: SGHNT, YENEEA. The CDR3 contains 14 residues. The trim removed 5 bases at V and 7 bases at J, leaving 6 bases unmatched. The CDR3 sequence is CASSPGQGLNEQFF. DNA for the CDR3: TGTGCCAGCAGCCCTGGACAGGGGCTTAATGAGCAGTTCTTC.

The rearrangement uses TRBV7-8 and TRBJ1-6; 9 bases fit TRBD1. The CDR3 is 15 amino acids. V shed 5 bases, J shed 10 bases, and the junction held 9 bases outside the gene matches. Germline loops: CDR1 SGHVS, CDR2 FQNEAQ. In nucleotides, the CDR3 is TGTGCCAGCAGCCTACCAGGGACAGGGAACTCACCCCTCCACTTT. The encoded protein is CASSLPGTGNSPLHF.

For the CDR3, the DNA is TGTGCCACCAGCGGAGGACTAGCGGGGAGGGTGGATACGCAGTATTTT. This encodes CATSGGLAGRVDTQYF. V gene TRBV15 combines with J gene TRBJ2-3; 12 positions match TRBD2. This CDR3 spans 16 amino acids. Germline V gene lookup returns CDR1 LNHNV and CDR2 YYDKDF (reference sequence). With 5 bases clipped from V and 6 bases from J, the junction kept 9 bases outside the gene matches.

This chain joins TRBV20-1 and TRBJ1-2, with a possible D match to TRBD1 (5 bases). Per the germline V gene, CDR1 is DFQATT and CDR2 is SNEGSKA (reference sequence). The CDR3 consists of 11 residues. V shed 5 bases and J shed 8 bases, with 12 bases lying between them. DNA of the CDR3: TGCAGTGCTCTGGGGGTGGGGGGCTACACCTTC. It is translated as CSALGVGGYTF.

In its sample, this clonotype was seen a few times. The chain joins TRBV6-1 to TRBJ1-5; D is possibly TRBD1 (5 bases). Germline values: CDR1 MNHNS, CDR2 SASEGT. V shed 6 bases and J shed 4 bases, with 10 bases lying between them. The CDR3 runs 13 residues. For the CDR3, the DNA is TGTGCCAGCAGGTGGGGCTTGAATCAGCCCCAGCATTTT. Amino acid sequence: CASRWGLNQPQHF.

J is TRBJ2-3 and V is TRBV6-5, with D unclear. The germline V gene encodes CDR1 MNHEY and CDR2 SVGAGI. With 1 base removed from V and 6 bases from J, the gap between germline ends came to 17 bases. This CDR3 has 16 residues. The CDR3 DNA is TGTGCCAGCAGTTACTTCCCCCGGACGCAGACGGATACGCAGTATTTT. It specifies CASSYFPRTQTDTQYF.

The chain employs TRBV11-3 and TRBJ1-6, with 9 bases fitting TRBD1. CDR3 length equals 15 residues. V dropped 5 bases and J dropped 7; count of bases not matched to a gene: 6. CDR1 is SGHNT, CDR2 YENEEA, per germline. The CDR3 DNA reads as TGTGCCAGCAGCAAGATGACAGGGGGAAATTCACCCCTCCACTTT. Protein product: CASSKMTGGNSPLHF.

The chain combines TRBV28 with TRBJ1-2; D is perhaps TRBD1 (6 bases). The CDR3 consists of 12 residues. Germline CDR1 and CDR2: MDHEN and SYDVKM. V dropped 10 bases and J dropped 10 bases, with 19 bases sitting between them. The DNA for the CDR3 is TGTGCCACCCGGGACACCGAAAGAGCCTACACCTTC. Protein product: CATRDTERAYTF.

This clonotype was observed once. The genes are TRBV6-1 and TRBJ1-1, with D tentatively TRBD1 (5 bases). The CDR3 extends over 15 amino acids. Trimming cost V 1 base and J 4 bases, with 13 bases left between them. Germline V gives CDR1 MNHNS, CDR2 SASEGT. CDR3 sequence reads: CASSEVGGEGTEAFF. The CDR3 nucleotides are TGTGCCAGCAGTGAAGTAGGAGGGGAAGGCACTGAAGCTTTCTTT.

The V gene is TRBV2, the J gene TRBJ2-7; 7 bases agree with TRBD2. This CDR3 is 14 amino acids long. Germline values: CDR1 SNHLY, CDR2 FYNNEI. Trimming cost V 6 bases and J 4 bases; bases outside gene matches: 9. The CDR3 here is CASRERGTTYEQYF. Here the CDR3 DNA reads TGTGCCAGCAGAGAACGCGGGACTACATACGAGCAGTACTTC. Based on the CDR3 plus reference TRBV2 and TRBJ2-7, the full variable domain is EPEVTQTPSHQVTQMGQEVILRCVPISNHLYFYWYRQILGQKVEFLVSFYNNEISEKSEIFDDQFSVERPDGSNFTLKIRSTKLEDSAMYFCASRERGTTYEQYFGPGTRLTVT.

CDR3 loop: CASSLDTSGGPLYKDTQYF. In DNA, the CDR3 is TGTGCCAGCAGCTTAGATACTAGCGGGGGGCCTTTATACAAAGATACGCAGTATTTT. This rearrangement joins TRBV7-2 to TRBJ2-3, with 12 bases fitting TRBD2. The ends lost 1 base at V and 5 bases at J; junction bases unmatched: 13. The CDR3 covers 19 residues. Per germline, CDR1 SGHTA and CDR2 FQGNSA.

The chain recombines TRBV7-2 with TRBJ1-5, with 8 positions matching TRBD1. Trimming removed 0 bases from V and 7 bases from J; junction bases left unmatched: 8. Germline CDR1 reads SGHTA; CDR2 reads FQGNSA. There are 16 residues in the CDR3. The CDR3 reads CASSLANWRQGQPQHF. DNA for the CDR3: TGTGCCAGCAGCTTAGCAAATTGGAGACAGGGGCAGCCCCAGCATTTT.